The next 8 T cell receptor beta chains were all read from a single sample in a study of shared clonotypes between healthy human individuals. Clones were sequenced by immunoSEQ multiplex PCR, and TCRdb holds only the in-frame ones, with some missing. In the table there are over a million clones, about 77% of which are singletons. Sequenced: memory CD4+ T cells sorted from blood. The subset denotes: CD45RA-negative fraction. These TCRs come from a young man in good health.

The chain carries TRBV19 and TRBJ2-4; weak D call: TRBD2 (6 bases). The CDR3 is 17 residues long. The V end was cut by 5 bases, the J end by 3 bases, with 20 bases between. Germline CDR1 reads LNHDA; CDR2 reads SQIVND (reference sequence). In DNA, the CDR3 is TGTGCCAGTAGTCCCACGGCGGGAATAATAAACAAAAACATTCAGTACTTC. This encodes CASSPTAGIINKNIQYF.

The V and J genes are TRBV28 and TRBJ1-2, with TRBD1 as a possible D gene (6 bases). The CDR3 covers 13 residues. V gave up 7 bases and J gave up 4 bases, with 13 bases separating them. The germline V gene encodes CDR1 MDHEN and CDR2 SYDVKM. CDR3 DNA: TGTGCCAGCATCTCGGACAGCACCTATGGCTACACCTTC. Its translation is CASISDSTYGYTF.

V is TRBV14 and J is TRBJ1-3; D uncertain. V gave up 6 bases and J gave up 2 bases, with 8 bases separating them. The CDR3 has 13 amino acids. Germline lookup yields CDR1 SGHDN and CDR2 FVKESK. CDR3 nucleotides: TGTGCCAGCAGGGTGGGGACTGGAAACACCATATATTTT. Translation gives CASRVGTGNTIYF.

The gene calls are TRBV5-4 and TRBJ2-2; 10 bases are a match to TRBD2. This CDR3 comprises 16 residues. Trimming at V came to 4 bases and at J to 4 bases, leaving 7 bases not matched to a gene. The germline gives CDR1 SGHNT, CDR2 YYREEE (reference sequence). The CDR3 coding sequence is TGTGCCAGCAGCCCTCTAGCGGGAGCGGGCACCGGGGAGCTGTTTTTT. It encodes CASSPLAGAGTGELFF.

V gene TRBV5-1 combines with J gene TRBJ2-5; D is unclear. Germline V gene data show CDR1 as SGHRS and CDR2 as YFSETQ. There are 17 residues in the CDR3. V shed 0 bases and J shed 0 bases, with 15 bases lying between them. Here the CDR3 DNA reads TGCGCCAGCAGCTTGGGATCGGGTACAACATACCAAGAGACCCAGTACTTC. The encoded protein is CASSLGSGTTYQETQYF.

This clone was observed a handful of times. The rearrangement links TRBV6-5 to TRBJ1-2, with 7 bases fitting TRBD1. Germline CDR1 MNHEY, CDR2 SVGAGI. The trim removed 2 bases at V and 7 bases at J, leaving 7 bases unmatched. The CDR3 covers 14 residues. The CDR3 DNA reads TGTGCCAGCAGTTACCTGACAGGGATTGGTGGCTACACCTTC. This codes for CASSYLTGIGGYTF.

The chain uses TRBV5-8 and TRBJ2-7; 8 nucleotides align to TRBD1. Germline V gives CDR1 SGHTS, CDR2 YDEGEE. This CDR3 comprises 15 residues. Unmatched junction bases numbered 7, after V lost 3 bases and J lost 2 bases. The CDR3 DNA is TGTGCCAGCAGCTACGGGGACAGGTTCGCCTACGAGCAGTACTTC. As protein: CASSYGDRFAYEQYF.

V is TRBV5-1 and J is TRBJ1-1; D unclear. This CDR3 is 15 amino acids long. Germline V gene sequence: CDR1 SGHRS, CDR2 YFSETQ. With 4 bases removed from V and 7 bases from J, the gap between germline ends came to 20 bases. The CDR3, as DNA: TGCGCCAGCAGCCTTGGTCGGGGAGTAAGTATTGAAGCTTTCTTT. It translates to CASSLGRGVSIEAFF. Full variable domain (rest looked up from reference TRBV5-1 and TRBJ1-1): KAGVTQTPRYLIKTRGQQVTLSCSPISGHRSVSWYQQTPGQGLQFLFEYFSETQRNKGNFPGRFSGRQFSNSRSEMNVSTLELGDSALYLCASSLGRGVSIEAFFGQGTRLTVV.